This T cell receptor (beta chain) was sequenced in a study of blood T cell repertoires in COVID-19. Overall study context: The United States, Italy and Spain supplied acute and convalescent COVID-19 samples.

Using immunoSEQ multiplex PCR, the repertoire was profiled, and TCRdb retains in-frame clones only, with some absent. The sample holds some 78,000 clones; 90% are singletons and the top ten take roughly 4.5%. Trimming stripped 3 bases from V and 1 base from J, with 6 bases between. This CDR3 spans 13 amino acids. The germline V gene has CDR1 SGHDN and CDR2 FVKESK. This receptor was obtained from a woman of 80 years or more with active or convalescent COVID-19. Input material: peripheral blood. V and J are TRBV14 and TRBJ1-1; D remains ambiguous. This CDR3 is CASSHRGNTEAFF. The CDR3 coding sequence is TGTGCCAGCAGCCACCGGGGGAACACTGAAGCTTTCTTT.